Listed here are 20 T cell receptor beta chains from one sample, sequenced in a study of radiotherapy plus CTLA-4 blockade in lung cancer. The repertoire was sequenced with immunoSEQ multiplex PCR; TCRdb's copy has only in-frame clones and lacks some. This sample carries fewer than 55,000 clones, around 77% of them seen once, and the ten largest clones take approximately 2.4%. Sequenced material: peripheral blood, taken from a patient treated with radiotherapy plus ipilimumab. The origin of the receptors is a human donor with non-small cell lung cancer whose response to radiotherapy plus ipilimumab could not be evaluated.

The gene calls are TRBV30 and TRBJ1-5; 10 bases fit TRBD1. The CDR3 is 13 residues long. Germline-derived CDR1 and CDR2 are GTSNPN and SVGIG (reference sequence). V trimming: 3 bases; J trimming: 9 bases; junction bases outside the gene matches: 5. The CDR3 here is CAWREDRGGPQHF. The CDR3 region has the DNA TGTGCCTGGAGAGAGGACAGGGGGGGGCCCCAGCATTTT.

This chain joins TRBV28 and TRBJ2-7; D possibly corresponds to TRBD2 (5 bases). Trimming took 6 bases from V and 0 from J, leaving 9 bases between them. Germline V gene data show CDR1 as MDHEN and CDR2 as SYDVKM. The CDR3 is 13 residues long. The CDR3 spells CASRYGNSYEQYF. For the CDR3, the DNA is TGTGCCAGCAGATACGGGAACTCCTACGAGCAGTACTTC. Full variable domain (remainder filled in from reference TRBV28 and TRBJ2-7): DVKVTQSSRYLVKRTGEKVFLECVQDMDHENMFWYRQDPGLGLRLIYFSYDVKMKEKGDIPEGYSVSREKKERFSLILESASTNQTSMYLCASRYGNSYEQYFGPGTRLTVT.

This clone showed up just a few times. CDR3 sequence: CASSALWTRITGELFF. In nucleotides, the CDR3 is TGTGCCAGCAGTGCCCTCTGGACACGAATAACCGGGGAGCTGTTTTTT. The rearrangement uses TRBV2 and TRBJ2-2; tentative D call: TRBD1 (5 bases). The CDR3 loop spans 16 amino acids. V gave up 4 bases and J gave up 5 bases, with 17 bases separating them. CDR1 is SNHLY, CDR2 FYNNEI, per germline.

This rearrangement joins TRBV7-2 to TRBJ2-7; 9 positions agree with TRBD2. CDR3 length equals 17 residues. From germline, CDR1 is SGHTA and CDR2 FQGNSA. Trimming cost V 5 bases and J 7 bases; bases outside gene matches: 18. CDR3 nucleotide sequence: TGTGCCAGCAGCACCCATGGAGGGACTAGCTCTCCTCGAGAGCAGTACTTC. Amino acids: CASSTHGGTSSPREQYF. Drawing the rest from reference TRBV7-2 and TRBJ2-7, the complete variable domain is GAGVSQSPSNKVTEKGKDVELRCDPISGHTALYWYRQSLGQGLEFLIYFQGNSAPDKSGLPSDRFSAERTGGSVSTLTIQRTQQEDSAVYLCASSTHGGTSSPREQYFGPGTRLTVT.

This chain joins TRBV28 and TRBJ1-1, with no clear D. V lost 6 bases to trimming and J lost 0 bases, with 8 bases between them. The CDR3 is made up of 13 amino acids. CDR1 and CDR2 (germline): MDHEN, SYDVKM. The CDR3, as DNA: TGTGCCAGCAGCATCTATGTGAACACTGAAGCTTTCTTT. The encoded protein is CASSIYVNTEAFF.

V is TRBV7-2 and J is TRBJ2-1; 11 bases align to TRBD1. V shed 5 bases, J shed 6 bases, and the junction held 9 bases outside the gene matches. CDR3 length equals 16 residues. CDR1 is SGHTA, CDR2 FQGNSA, per germline. CDR3: CASSGDRDRGGNEQFF. CDR3 DNA sequence: TGTGCCAGCAGCGGAGACAGGGACAGGGGGGGCAATGAGCAGTTCTTC. Full variable domain (rest looked up from reference TRBV7-2 and TRBJ2-1): GAGVSQSPSNKVTEKGKDVELRCDPISGHTALYWYRQSLGQGLEFLIYFQGNSAPDKSGLPSDRFSAERTGGSVSTLTIQRTQQEDSAVYLCASSGDRDRGGNEQFFGPGTRLTVL.

The rearrangement joins TRBV5-1 to TRBJ2-5, with 9 bases lining up with TRBD1. The J call may be wrong; the DNA end is better matched by TRBJ2-7. The CDR3 covers 14 residues. Germline CDR1 and CDR2: SGHRS and YFSETQ. CDR3 residues: CASKLTGGEDEQYF. As DNA, the CDR3 is TGCGCCAGCAAATTGACAGGGGGGGAGGACGAGCAGTACTTC.

This chain links TRBV2 with TRBJ2-2; 11 bases map to TRBD1. Unmatched junction bases numbered 3, after V lost 8 bases and J lost 4 bases. The V gene's germline CDR1 is SNHLY and CDR2 FYNNEI. The CDR3 is 14 amino acids. CDR3 region: CASQGTGGTGELFF. Written as DNA, the CDR3 is TGTGCCAGCCAAGGGACAGGGGGCACCGGGGAGCTGTTTTTT.

The V gene is TRBV7-3, the J gene TRBJ2-1, with 8 bases fitting TRBD2. CDR3 length: 16 residues. CDR1 and CDR2 from the germline V gene are SGHTA and FQGTGA. J was trimmed by 0 bases and V by 3 bases; bases with no gene match: 4. Written as DNA, the CDR3 is TGTGCCAGCAGCTTTCTAGCGGGCAGCTCCTACAATGAGCAGTTCTTC. Translated, it gives CASSFLAGSSYNEQFF.

CDR3 bases: TGTGCCAGCAGCTTAGCGGGGGCAGGGGATAGGGACACTGAAGCTTTCTTT. It specifies CASSLAGAGDRDTEAFF. The chain employs TRBV7-9 and TRBJ1-1, with a weak D call TRBD1 (6 bases). CDR1 is SEHNR and CDR2 is FQNEAQ in the germline V gene (reference sequence). Trimming cost V 0 bases and J 3 bases, with 17 bases left between them. CDR3 length: 17 amino acids.

The chain joins TRBV7-3 to TRBJ2-6; TRBD1 matches at 8 bases. In germline, CDR1 is SGHTA, CDR2 FQGTGA. The trim removed 5 bases at V and 0 bases at J, leaving 9 bases unmatched. The CDR3 is 18 residues long. The CDR3 DNA reads TGTGCCAGCAGCCCCACCGGGACAGGCCTCTCTGGGGCCAACGTCCTGACTTTC. Protein: CASSPTGTGLSGANVLTF.

The J gene is TRBJ1-1, the V gene TRBV9, with TRBD1 matching over 7 bases. Germline trimming cut 5 bases from V and 5 bases from J; bases unmatched to any gene: 12. The CDR3 length is 15 residues. In germline, CDR1 is SGDLS, CDR2 YYNGEE. The DNA of the CDR3 is TGTGCCAGCAGGGACGATCGACAGGGATCGACTGAAGCTTTCTTT. This encodes CASRDDRQGSTEAFF.

This rearrangement joins TRBV28 to TRBJ1-5; the D gene is possibly TRBD1 (5 bases). Germline CDR1 MDHEN, CDR2 SYDVKM. Trimming cost V 7 bases and J 6 bases, with 16 bases left between them. CDR3 length: 14 amino acids. The CDR3 protein is CASKLGGGGQPQHF. CDR3 DNA sequence: TGTGCCAGCAAGCTGGGGGGGGGTGGTCAGCCCCAGCATTTT. The whole variable domain, remainder taken from reference TRBV28 and TRBJ1-5, is DVKVTQSSRYLVKRTGEKVFLECVQDMDHENMFWYRQDPGLGLRLIYFSYDVKMKEKGDIPEGYSVSREKKERFSLILESASTNQTSMYLCASKLGGGGQPQHFGDGTRLSIL.

V and J are TRBV4-2 and TRBJ2-1, with D possibly TRBD2 on 6 matching bases. V shed 0 bases and J shed 0 bases, with 18 bases lying between them. The CDR3 has 19 amino acids. Per the germline V gene, CDR1 is LGHNA and CDR2 is YNFKEQ. CDR3 in amino acids: CASSQDSPFSGFSYNEQFF. The CDR3 DNA reads as TGTGCCAGCAGCCAAGATTCCCCTTTTAGCGGTTTCTCCTACAATGAGCAGTTCTTC.

The rearrangement joins TRBV5-4 to TRBJ1-1; TRBD1 aligns across 10 bases. This CDR3 has 13 residues. Germline CDR1 is SGHNT and CDR2 is YYREEE (reference sequence). V lost 5 bases, J lost 3 bases, and 1 base stayed unmatched. The CDR3, as DNA: TGTGCCAGCAGGGGACAGGGGTACACTGAAGCTTTCTTT. It is translated as CASRGQGYTEAFF.

Only one count was recorded for this clone. The chain employs TRBV4-2 and TRBJ2-5, with 11 bases fitting TRBD2. The CDR3 is made up of 20 amino acids. V lost 0 bases and J lost 4; bases outside the gene matches: 16. Germline V gene data show CDR1 as LGHNA and CDR2 as YNFKEQ. The DNA for the CDR3 is TGTGCCAGCAGCCAAGAGTCGTTCTGGGGAACTAGCGGGAGTGGAGAGACCCAGTACTTC. Translated: CASSQESFWGTSGSGETQYF.

The table lists this clone with a few counts. This chain uses TRBV9 with TRBJ2-1, with D perhaps TRBD2 (6 bases). CDR3 length: 16 residues. The germline gives CDR1 SGDLS, CDR2 YYNGEE. The V gene lost 0 bases and the J gene lost 5 bases, with 15 bases spanning the gap. The CDR3 coding sequence is TGTGCCAGCAGCGTAGCGGGGGACTCCTGGAACAATGAGCAGTTCTTC. This codes for CASSVAGDSWNNEQFF.

In this sample, this clone turned up a few times. The chain carries TRBV28 and TRBJ2-5; no clear D gene. The germline gives CDR1 MDHEN, CDR2 SYDVKM. Trimming took 6 bases from V and 5 from J, leaving 19 bases between them. The CDR3 is 15 residues long. In DNA form, the CDR3 reads TGTGCCAGCAGGCCCGAAGCAGGATTCGAGGAGACCCAGTACTTC. It yields the protein CASRPEAGFEETQYF. Filled out from reference TRBV28 and TRBJ2-5, the complete variable domain reads DVKVTQSSRYLVKRTGEKVFLECVQDMDHENMFWYRQDPGLGLRLIYFSYDVKMKEKGDIPEGYSVSREKKERFSLILESASTNQTSMYLCASRPEAGFEETQYFGPGTRLLVL.

The rearrangement links TRBV15 to TRBJ1-1; D possibly corresponds to TRBD1 (6 bases). CDR3 length: 15 amino acids. The germline V gene has CDR1 LNHNV and CDR2 YYDKDF (reference sequence). V lost 0 bases and J 4 bases, leaving 12 bases between the germline ends. The DNA of the CDR3 is TGTGCCACCAGCAGAGATGGGAGGGGGGGCACTGAAGCTTTCTTT. Protein product: CATSRDGRGGTEAFF.

As DNA, the CDR3 is TGTGCCTGGAGTGCAACCTTGGGGACAAATGAAAAACTGTTTTTT. It codes for CAWSATLGTNEKLFF. The gene calls are TRBV30 and TRBJ1-4, with D possibly matching TRBD1 (6 bases). Germline V lookup: CDR1 GTSNPN, CDR2 SVGIG (reference sequence). The CDR3 spans 15 residues. The germline V and J ends were trimmed by 1 base and 5 bases, with 14 bases remaining between them.